The T cell receptor beta chain under discussion was sequenced for a study of radiotherapy plus CTLA-4 blockade in lung cancer. Lung cancer patients with chemo-refractory metastatic non-small-cell disease were given focal radiation plus CTLA-4 blockade with ipilimumab. Germline lookup yields CDR1 MRHNA and CDR2 SNTAGT. V lost 5 bases and J lost 4; bases outside the gene matches: 19. The CDR3 contains 18 residues. Only in-frame clones appear in the TCRdb table, and some are missing; sequencing was by immunoSEQ multiplex PCR. The sample has about 88,000 clones; about two thirds are singletons. Study findings and constraints: Alongside interferon-beta, early blood T cell clone dynamics were reportedly the best predictor of response. In blood, after radiotherapy plus ipilimumab, tumor-derived TCR clones expanded.

To note about this clone: The antigen remains undetermined.

The material sequenced was peripheral blood, taken from a patient treated with radiotherapy plus ipilimumab. The chain uses TRBV6-4 and TRBJ2-7, with 8 positions matching TRBD1. The clonotype originates from a human donor with non-small cell lung cancer that progressed on radiotherapy plus ipilimumab. CDR3 residues: CASSPPTGEKDTGYEQYF. The CDR3 coding sequence is TGTGCCAGCAGTCCCCCGACAGGGGAAAAGGATACGGGTTACGAGCAGTACTTC.